This T cell receptor (beta chain) was identified during a study of shared T cell receptors in the human thymus. The CDR3 runs 14 residues. Trimming took 2 bases from V and 6 from J; bases not matched to a gene: 4. Germline assignment: CDR1 SGHTS and CDR2 YDEGEE. Assay: immunoSEQ multiplex PCR; the TCRdb copy retains only in-frame clones and omits some. The repertoire includes some 640,000 clones, over 75% of them detected once, and roughly 0.0089% sits in the top ten. These records were also assigned to another study, of human thymus T cells. That paper states: It was from resections taken during corrective heart surgery that the thymus tissue came. Apparent bias marked the V and J gene usage of thymic and blood repertoires. Unrelated individuals were reported by related research to share highly overlapping thymic repertoires.

The chain joins TRBV5-8 to TRBJ1-1; TRBD1 matches 10 bases. Sequencing used thymocytes. The sequence was collected from a boy under two years old with a congenital heart defect. CDR3 sequence: CASSFPGQGSEAFF. Written as DNA, the CDR3 is TGTGCCAGCAGCTTCCCGGGACAGGGGTCTGAAGCTTTCTTT.